Listed here are 30 T cell receptor beta chains from one sample, sequenced in a study of CD8+ T cells in alopecia areata (dated by TCRdb to between 2018 and 2020). The method behind the library was the immunoSEQ multiplex PCR assay. To provide template for TCR sequencing, every sample had RNA extracted and reverse transcribed into cDNA. In TCRdb, the immuneACCESS table is reduced to in-frame sequences with V and J assigned. These tables do not hold every clone; where another copy was compared, an unresolved V gene accounts for under half, and the others remain unexplained. For this sample there are approximately 42,000 clones; 65% appear just once. Roughly 22% of the sample goes to the ten largest clones. Reading the label with the study, this specimen's time point is: less than five weeks on oral tofacitinib. According to the study, the label for this sample's treatment or condition signals: oral pan-JAK inhibitor, 5-10 mg twice daily.

The source was CD8+ T cells sorted from blood, collected at week 4, from a patient treated with tofacitinib. The receptors were gathered from a human donor with alopecia areata.

V gene TRBV29-1 combines with J gene TRBJ2-7; 7 bases are a match to TRBD1. V trimming: 1 base; J trimming: 3 bases; junction bases outside the gene matches: 12. CDR1 is SQVTM, CDR2 ANQGSEA, per germline. The CDR3 has 16 residues. The CDR3 sequence is CSVEVPSTGLSYEQYF. The CDR3 DNA reads as TGCAGCGTTGAAGTGCCCTCGACAGGGTTAAGCTACGAGCAGTACTTC.

This clone has only a few counts. This sequence joins TRBV30 and TRBJ1-2; D is ambiguous. The CDR3 is 11 residues long. Trimming left V 2 bases short and J 5 bases short, with 6 bases between. The germline CDR1 and CDR2 sequences are GTSNPN and SVGIG (reference sequence). CDR3 coding DNA: TGTGCCTGGAGTCAAAATTATGGCTACACCTTC. Its translation: CAWSQNYGYTF.

V is TRBV19 and J is TRBJ2-5; D ambiguous. The V gene's germline CDR1 is LNHDA and CDR2 SQIVND (reference sequence). V was shortened by 3 bases and J by 1 base, with 9 bases between the two germline ends. The CDR3 covers 14 residues. CDR3 region: CASSMLETQETQYF. For the CDR3, the DNA is TGTGCCAGTAGTATGTTGGAGACCCAAGAGACCCAGTACTTC.

J is TRBJ1-2 and V is TRBV30, with D maybe TRBD1 (5 bases). CDR1 and CDR2 from the germline V gene are GTSNPN and SVGIG (reference sequence). The CDR3 runs 13 residues. Trimming removed 0 bases from V and 7 bases from J, with 12 bases in between. CDR3 region: CAWSVLPQGGYTF. The CDR3 bases are TGTGCCTGGAGTGTACTCCCTCAGGGTGGCTACACCTTC.

The V call is TRBV29-1, the J call TRBJ1-5; the D gene is possibly TRBD1 (6 bases). Trimming took 2 bases from V and 1 from J, leaving 6 bases between them. The CDR3 totals 13 residues. CDR1 and CDR2 (germline): SQVTM, ANQGSEA. The CDR3 DNA follows: TGCAGCGTTGAACAGGGGAGCAATCAGCCCCAGCATTTT. The encoded protein is CSVEQGSNQPQHF. Together with reference TRBV29-1 and TRBJ1-5, the CDR3 gives the full variable domain: SAVISQKPSRDICQRGTSLTIQCQVDSQVTMMFWYRQQPGQSLTLIATANQGSEATYESGFVIDKFPISRPNLTFSTLTVSNMSPEDSSIYLCSVEQGSNQPQHFGDGTRLSIL.

This clone was seen a few times. This chain joins TRBV15 and TRBJ1-1, with D unclear. Germline values: CDR1 LNHNV, CDR2 YYDKDF (reference sequence). The V and J ends lost 4 bases and 3 bases respectively, with 12 bases between them. The CDR3 is 14 amino acids. CDR3: CATSITEGYTEAFF. CDR3 in DNA: TGTGCCACCAGCATTACGGAGGGTTACACTGAAGCTTTCTTT.

The V and J genes are TRBV13 and TRBJ1-2; D is perhaps TRBD1 (6 bases). Per the germline V gene, CDR1 is PRHDT and CDR2 is FYEKMQ (reference sequence). The CDR3 loop spans 14 amino acids. V lost 5 bases and J lost 0, with 10 bases in between. This CDR3 is CASSTGQPNYGYTF. The CDR3 DNA follows: TGTGCCAGCAGCACAGGACAGCCTAACTATGGCTACACCTTC.

A few counts support this clone. V usage is TRBV27 and J usage is TRBJ1-5, with 8 bases that match TRBD1. V lost 4 bases and J lost 4; bases outside the gene matches: 3. The CDR3 has 14 amino acids. The germline gives CDR1 MNHEY, CDR2 SMNVEV (reference sequence). Here the CDR3 reads CASSWTGPNQPQHF. CDR3 sequence (DNA): TGTGCCAGCAGTTGGACAGGGCCTAATCAGCCCCAGCATTTT.

This chain links TRBV4-3 with TRBJ2-7; D is possibly TRBD2 (6 bases). Germline CDR1 reads LGHNA; CDR2 reads YSLEER. This CDR3 has 15 residues. V was pared by 1 base and J by 1 base, with 11 bases between. CDR3 in amino acids: CASSQGPGLSYEQYF. The CDR3 nucleotides are TGCGCCAGCAGCCAAGGACCGGGACTTTCCTACGAGCAGTACTTC.

Concerning this clone: Other DNA sequences from this sample encode an identical CDR3 as well. The chain has TRBV5-6 and TRBJ2-7, with D unclear. Trimming removed 0 bases from V and 0 bases from J, with 4 bases in between. The CDR3 contains 13 residues. Per germline, CDR1 SGHDT and CDR2 YYEEEE. The CDR3 loop reads CASSLGSSYEQYF. CDR3 nucleotide sequence: TGTGCCAGCAGCTTGGGAAGCTCCTACGAGCAGTACTTC. The whole variable domain, remainder taken from reference TRBV5-6 and TRBJ2-7, is DAGVTQSPTHLIKTRGQQVTLRCSPKSGHDTVSWYQQALGQGPQFIFQYYEEEERQRGNFPDRFSGHQFPNYSSELNVNALLLGDSALYLCASSLGSSYEQYFGPGTRLTVT.

This rearrangement joins TRBV29-1 to TRBJ2-1; 13 nucleotides align to TRBD2. Germline trimming cut 3 bases from V and 8 bases from J; bases unmatched to any gene: 13. The germline V gene encodes CDR1 SQVTM and CDR2 ANQGSEA. The CDR3 spans 17 residues. CDR3 nucleotide sequence: TGCAGCGTTGAGCCCCGACTAGCGGGGGGCGAGGGGCATGAGCAGTTCTTC. Amino acid sequence: CSVEPRLAGGEGHEQFF.

The V and J genes are TRBV13 and TRBJ2-7, with 14 bases matching TRBD2. CDR1 is PRHDT and CDR2 is FYEKMQ in the germline V gene (reference sequence). This CDR3 is 15 amino acids long. The V gene end was trimmed by 3 bases and the J gene end by 5 bases; junction bases not matched to a gene: 3. CDR3 nucleotides: TGTGCCAGCAGCTTCCTGACTAGCGGGGGGGACGAGCAGTACTTC. Translation gives CASSFLTSGGDEQYF.

J is TRBJ2-3 and V is TRBV15; no clear D. Germline values: CDR1 LNHNV, CDR2 YYDKDF (reference sequence). This CDR3 has 14 residues. V was shortened by 7 bases and J by 2 bases, with 13 bases between the two germline ends. DNA for the CDR3: TGTGCCACCACAGCTAGGATGAACACAGATACGCAGTATTTT. Amino acid sequence: CATTARMNTDTQYF.

The gene calls are TRBV12-5 and TRBJ2-2; TRBD2 matches 11 bases. The V gene's germline CDR1 is LGHNT and CDR2 FRNRAP. The ends lost 0 bases at V and 3 bases at J; junction bases unmatched: 9. The CDR3 spans 19 residues. The CDR3: CASGLVASGLAGYTGELFF. As DNA, the CDR3 is TGTGCTAGTGGTTTGGTAGCCTCCGGACTAGCGGGTTACACCGGGGAGCTGTTTTTT. Using reference TRBV12-5 and TRBJ2-2 for the parts outside the CDR3, the full variable domain is DARVTQTPRHKVTEMGQEVTMRCQPILGHNTVFWYRQTMMQGLELLAYFRNRAPLDDSGMPKDRFSAEMPDATLATLKIQPSEPRDSAVYFCASGLVASGLAGYTGELFFGEGSRLTVL.

V gene TRBV19 combines with J gene TRBJ2-5; D is possibly TRBD1 or TRBD2 (8 bases each). CDR1 is LNHDA, CDR2 SQIVND, per germline (reference sequence). Trimming cost V 3 bases and J 6 bases, with 17 bases left between them. This CDR3 spans 15 amino acids. This CDR3 is CASSIGTGGRQTQYF. CDR3 DNA sequence: TGTGCCAGTAGTATCGGGACAGGCGGGAGGCAGACCCAGTACTTC.

The J gene is TRBJ2-5, the V gene TRBV7-6; D remains unclear. This CDR3 has 15 residues. Trimming took 5 bases from V and 2 from J, leaving 15 bases between them. Germline V gives CDR1 SGHVS, CDR2 FNYEAQ. This chain's CDR3 is CASSRDTPIQETQYF. CDR3 coding DNA: TGTGCCAGCAGCCGAGACACACCGATACAAGAGACCCAGTACTTC.

This clone was seen only a few times. V usage is TRBV29-1 and J usage is TRBJ1-2; 8 nucleotides line up with TRBD1. J was trimmed by 3 bases and V by 5 bases; bases with no gene match: 2. CDR3 length: 12 amino acids. Germline-derived CDR1 and CDR2 are SQVTM and ANQGSEA. The CDR3 DNA reads as TGCAGCGTTCCGGGACAGGACTATGGCTACACCTTC. It translates to CSVPGQDYGYTF.

This chain uses TRBV27 with TRBJ2-1; D may be TRBD2 (6 bases). This CDR3 has 13 residues. The V end was cut by 4 bases, the J end by 6 bases, with 10 bases between. CDR1 and CDR2 (germline): MNHEY, SMNVEV (reference sequence). CDR3 DNA sequence: TGTGCCAGCAGTTACGGAGGGCCCAATGAGCAGTTCTTC. Protein: CASSYGGPNEQFF.

The rearrangement uses TRBV27 and TRBJ1-5; TRBD1 is a possible D gene (5 bases). Germline assignment: CDR1 MNHEY and CDR2 SMNVEV (reference sequence). The CDR3 is made up of 14 amino acids. Trimming took 0 bases from V and 2 from J, leaving 5 bases between them. CDR3 nucleotide sequence: TGTGCCAGCAGTTTATCCAGGGGCAATCAGCCCCAGCATTTT. Translating gives CASSLSRGNQPQHF.

In its sample, this clone was seen a few times. The chain is built from TRBV30 and TRBJ2-3; D not resolved. The CDR3 has 13 residues. V lost 0 bases and J 4 bases, leaving 8 bases between the germline ends. Germline V gene lookup returns CDR1 GTSNPN and CDR2 SVGIG (reference sequence). The chain's CDR3 is CAWSVLGSDTQYF. The CDR3 DNA follows: TGTGCCTGGAGTGTACTGGGTTCAGATACGCAGTATTTT. The whole variable domain, filled in from reference TRBV30 and TRBJ2-3, reads SQTIHQWPATLVQPVGSPLSLECTVEGTSNPNLYWYRQAAGRGLQLLFYSVGIGQISSEVPQNLSASRPQDRQFILSSKKLLLSDSGFYLCAWSVLGSDTQYFGPGTRLTVL.

The genes are TRBV29-1 and TRBJ1-2; no definite D call. The V and J ends lost 7 bases and 5 bases respectively, with 11 bases between them. The CDR3 runs 11 residues. Germline loops: CDR1 SQVTM, CDR2 ANQGSEA. CDR3 sequence: CSAPWGYGYTF. The CDR3 DNA reads as TGCAGCGCCCCTTGGGGTTATGGCTACACCTTC.

J is TRBJ1-1 and V is TRBV13; no reliable D call. This CDR3 has 12 amino acids. The ends were cut back, 1 base at V and 4 bases at J, with 4 bases in the middle. Germline V gene data show CDR1 as PRHDT and CDR2 as FYEKMQ (reference sequence). The CDR3 reads CASSLEGTEAFF. The CDR3 coding sequence is TGTGCCAGCAGCTTAGAGGGCACTGAAGCTTTCTTT.

This clone has just one count. Other DNA sequences of this sample code for an identical CDR3. V usage is TRBV5-1 and J usage is TRBJ2-7; 9 nucleotides match TRBD1. CDR3 length: 14 amino acids. In germline, CDR1 is SGHRS, CDR2 YFSETQ. J gave up 4 bases and V 3 bases, and 5 bases lay outside the gene matches. The CDR3 sequence: CASSYGTGSYEQYF. CDR3 DNA sequence: TGCGCCAGCAGCTACGGGACAGGGAGTTACGAGCAGTACTTC.

This chain uses TRBV30 with TRBJ2-3; D gene uncertain. This CDR3 is 14 amino acids long. Trimming took off 0 bases at V and 0 bases at J, with 7 bases between the two ends. The germline gives CDR1 GTSNPN, CDR2 SVGIG (reference sequence). DNA for the CDR3: TGTGCCTGGAGTGTCGGCGTTAGCACAGATACGCAGTATTTT. Translating it yields CAWSVGVSTDTQYF.

The chain joins TRBV30 to TRBJ2-1, with D unclear. The CDR3 extends over 13 amino acids. Per germline, CDR1 GTSNPN and CDR2 SVGIG (reference sequence). The V and J ends lost 1 base and 9 bases respectively, with 13 bases between them. CDR3 bases: TGTGCCTGGAGTGAGTCGGATTATGGTGAGCAGTTCTTC. Its protein is CAWSESDYGEQFF.

This chain connects TRBV5-1 to TRBJ1-2; D gene ambiguous. Deletions cut 5 bases from V and 4 bases from J, with 9 bases between. The CDR3 is 12 amino acids. Germline assignment: CDR1 SGHRS and CDR2 YFSETQ. CDR3 in amino acids: CASREDIYGYTF. In nucleotides, the CDR3 is TGCGCCAGCAGGGAAGACATCTATGGCTACACCTTC.

This clone was counted between two and nine times. The rearrangement links TRBV4-3 to TRBJ1-1; D gene ambiguous. The V gene lost 5 bases and the J gene lost 6 bases, with 10 bases spanning the gap. Germline-derived CDR1 and CDR2 are LGHNA and YSLEER. This CDR3 spans 12 amino acids. This chain's CDR3 is CASSGGMAEAFF. CDR3 in DNA: TGCGCCAGCAGCGGAGGTATGGCTGAAGCTTTCTTT.

This clone was observed a handful of times. V usage is TRBV4-3 and J usage is TRBJ1-1; the D gene is possibly TRBD1 (5 bases). The CDR3 is made up of 14 amino acids. The V and J ends lost 0 bases and 6 bases respectively, with 11 bases between them. Germline-derived CDR1 and CDR2 are LGHNA and YSLEER. In DNA form, the CDR3 reads TGCGCCAGCAGCCAAGAACGGACATTGCCTGAAGCTTTCTTT. It translates to CASSQERTLPEAFF.

The V call is TRBV19, the J call TRBJ2-1; 11 positions match TRBD1. Germline V lookup: CDR1 LNHDA, CDR2 SQIVND (reference sequence). The V gene end was trimmed by 5 bases and the J gene end by 5 bases; junction bases not matched to a gene: 5. This CDR3 has 15 residues. The CDR3 loop is CASSLDRGPNNEQFF. The CDR3 nucleotides read TGTGCCAGTAGTTTGGACAGGGGGCCGAACAATGAGCAGTTCTTC.

The chain couples TRBV4-1 to TRBJ1-4; no clear D gene. V was pared by 0 bases and J by 8 bases, with 7 bases between. Germline V lookup: CDR1 MGHRA, CDR2 YSYEKL. The CDR3 contains 13 residues. The CDR3 protein is CASSQDLEEKLFF. CDR3 DNA: TGCGCCAGCAGCCAAGATTTGGAAGAAAAACTGTTTTTT.